This T cell receptor (beta chain) was sequenced during a study of regulatory T cells in long-lasting Graves disease. Researchers made TCR beta libraries by using iRepertoire HTBI primers and running Arm-PCR on CDR3 regions. TCRdb used MiXCR to reprocess the multiplex PCR reads, holding one entry per CDR3 protein. The table has 550,000 to 650,000 distinct CDR3 sequences, 16% seen once. Time point in this sample: newly diagnosed GD, antithyroid drugs for less than 3 months. After RNA was extracted from PBMCs, the TCR library was made from it. This clonotype was counted only a few times. The germline gives CDR1 SEHNR, CDR2 FQNEAQ (reference sequence). The trim removed 0 bases at V and 1 base at J, leaving 17 bases unmatched. The CDR3 extends over 20 amino acids. These data also featured in a second study, about T cells in Graves' hyperthyroidism and ophthalmopathy.

The sequence came from a man aged 18 to 30 with Graves disease. Source: peripheral blood mononuclear cells (PBMCs), taken at new diagnosis, from a patient treated with antithyroid drugs. The chain links TRBV7-9 to TRBJ1-1; 7 bases line up with TRBD1. CDR3 sequence reads: CASSLAALRHRGPRNTEAFF. CDR3 in DNA: TGTGCCAGCAGCTTAGCGGCCCTACGTCACAGGGGTCCCCGGAACACTGAAGCTTTCTTT.